Sequencing of this TCR beta chain was carried out in a study of identical twins. Study observations and caveats: Within beta out-of-frame sequences, the excess sharing observed between twins was weaker.

From the 5' RACE reads, TCRdb called clonotypes with MiXCR, one entry per CDR3 protein. The table shows 510,000 or so distinct CDR3 sequences, with around 15% occurring only once. This CDR3 is built from 17 residues. The junction had 4 bases not matched to a gene; V was cut back by 0 bases and J by 0 bases. Germline V gene data show CDR1 as LNHNV and CDR2 as YYDKDF (reference sequence). On this clonotype: Its antigen is unknown.

Separately, the same data were catalogued under a study of yellow fever vaccine responses in identical twins.

The origin of this receptor is a woman aged 18-29 years in good health. Specimen: CD4+ T cells sorted from blood. The chain recombines TRBV15 with TRBJ1-3, with TRBD1 matching over 8 bases. The CDR3 DNA is TGTGCCACCAGCAGAGAGGGACAGGTACACTCTGGAAACACCATATATTTT. Protein sequence: CATSREGQVHSGNTIYF.